The T cell receptor (beta chain) under discussion was sequenced for a study of blood T cells in healthy people across ages. Healthy Caucasian individuals from Russia aged about 6 to 100 served as donors. Each donor had 8.5 to 10 milliliters of peripheral blood drawn. Researchers report isolating at least 6.5 million PBMCs per sample. This clonotype was picked up a small number of times. The V and J ends lost 1 base and 4 bases respectively, with 13 bases between them. Germline assignment: CDR1 LGHNA and CDR2 YSLEER. The CDR3 has 15 residues. Primed by a sample-barcoded 5' primer and a J-beta primer mix, a second PCR proceeded for about 7 to 11 cycles. One entry per CDR3 protein, called by TCRdb with MiXCR from the 5' RACE reads. The table shows 800,000 or so distinct CDR3 sequences, with around 62% occurring only once.

Sequencing input: blood. This chain joins TRBV4-3 and TRBJ1-1; possible D gene TRBD1, 5 bases. This clonotype was sampled from a man aged 30 to 39 in good health. The CDR3: CASSQATRAFTEAFF. DNA of the CDR3: TGCGCCAGCAGCCAAGCTACCAGGGCGTTCACTGAAGCTTTCTTT.